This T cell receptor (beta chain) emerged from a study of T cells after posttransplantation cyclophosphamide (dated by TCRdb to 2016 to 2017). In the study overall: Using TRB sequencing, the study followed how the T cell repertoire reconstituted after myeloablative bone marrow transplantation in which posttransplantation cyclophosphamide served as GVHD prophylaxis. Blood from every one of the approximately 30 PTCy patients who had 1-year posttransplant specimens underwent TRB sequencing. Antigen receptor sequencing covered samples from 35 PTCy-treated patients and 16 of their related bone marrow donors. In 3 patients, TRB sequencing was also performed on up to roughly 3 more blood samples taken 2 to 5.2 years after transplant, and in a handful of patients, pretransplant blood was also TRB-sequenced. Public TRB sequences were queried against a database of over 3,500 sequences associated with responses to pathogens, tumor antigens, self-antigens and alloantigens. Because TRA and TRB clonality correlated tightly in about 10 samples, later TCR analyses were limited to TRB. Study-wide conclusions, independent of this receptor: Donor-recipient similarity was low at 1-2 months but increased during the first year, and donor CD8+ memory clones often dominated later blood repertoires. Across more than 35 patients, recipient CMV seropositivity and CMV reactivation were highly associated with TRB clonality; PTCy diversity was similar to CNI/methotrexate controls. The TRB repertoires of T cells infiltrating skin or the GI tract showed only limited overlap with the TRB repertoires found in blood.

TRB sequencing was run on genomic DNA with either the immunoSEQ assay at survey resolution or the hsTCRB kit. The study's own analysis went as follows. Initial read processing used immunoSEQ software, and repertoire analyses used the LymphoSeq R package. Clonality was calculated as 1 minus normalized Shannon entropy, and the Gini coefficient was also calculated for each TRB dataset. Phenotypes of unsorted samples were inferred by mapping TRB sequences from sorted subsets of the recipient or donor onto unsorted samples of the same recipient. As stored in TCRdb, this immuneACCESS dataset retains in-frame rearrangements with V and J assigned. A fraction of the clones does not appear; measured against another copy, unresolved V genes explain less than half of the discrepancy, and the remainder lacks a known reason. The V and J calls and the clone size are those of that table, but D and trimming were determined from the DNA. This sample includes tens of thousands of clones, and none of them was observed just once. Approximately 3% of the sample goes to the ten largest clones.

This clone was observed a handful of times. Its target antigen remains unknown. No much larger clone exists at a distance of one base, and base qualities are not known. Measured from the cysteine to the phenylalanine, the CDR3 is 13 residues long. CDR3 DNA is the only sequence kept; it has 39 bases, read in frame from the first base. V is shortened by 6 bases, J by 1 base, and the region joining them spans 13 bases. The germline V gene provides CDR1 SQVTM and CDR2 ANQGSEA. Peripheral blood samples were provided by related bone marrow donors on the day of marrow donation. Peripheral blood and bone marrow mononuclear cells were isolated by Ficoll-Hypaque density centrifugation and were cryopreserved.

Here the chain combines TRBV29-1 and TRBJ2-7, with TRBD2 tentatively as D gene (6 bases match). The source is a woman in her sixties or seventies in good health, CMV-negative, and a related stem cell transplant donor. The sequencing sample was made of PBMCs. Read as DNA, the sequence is TGCAGCGTCGCGTTCGCGGGGTCCTACGAGCAGTACTTC. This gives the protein CSVAFAGSYEQYF.